This T cell receptor (beta chain) was retrieved from a study of OX40 agonist ivuxolimab in advanced cancers. Study at large: More than 35% of patients had received prior checkpoint inhibitor therapy. Three patients got partial responses; one had hepatocellular carcinoma and two had cutaneous melanoma.

Findings and caveats of the study: Among T cells, CD8+ cells averaged more expanded clones than CD4+ cells. The CD4+ and CD8+ T cells in the blood had expanded clonally by week 6 at 0.1 to 3.0 mg/kg.

CDR1 is PRHDT and CDR2 is FYEKMQ in the germline V gene (reference sequence). This CDR3 is 13 amino acids long. V lost 8 bases, J lost 2 bases, and 11 bases lay in between. On this clone itself: Its antigen is not known.

Generated by immunoSEQ multiplex PCR, the TCRdb table keeps only in-frame clones and is missing some. The profile covers nearly 45,000 clones, with roughly nine tenths appearing a single time and roughly 16% taken by the ten largest. The material sequenced was CD4+ or CD8+ T cells sorted from blood, taken in a trial of the OX40 agonist ivuxolimab. The receptor was isolated from an adult with an advanced solid tumor such as melanoma, head and neck, liver or kidney cancer. J is TRBJ2-3 and V is TRBV13; D may correspond to TRBD1 or TRBD2 (6 bases each). CDR3 bases: TGTGCCAGCGGGGGCGGGGACACAGATACGCAGTATTTT. Translated, it gives CASGGGDTDTQYF.